The present entry profiles one T cell receptor beta chain with its context. Its antigen is not known. The record originates from a study of vaccination and CD4 T cells after COVID-19. Scientists ran DNA taken from cultured CD4+ T cells through the Oncomine TCR Beta short-read assay for sequencing. It was from cultured CD4+ T cells that genomic DNA was extracted. TCRdb called the PCR reads again in MiXCR, with one record for every CDR3 protein. The sample carries some 16,000 distinct CDR3 sequences, roughly 75% recorded once. Treatment: roughly 10-day PBMC culture with coronavirus spike peptide pools or control peptides (ViraFEST assay). The CDR3 extends over 13 amino acids. From germline, CDR1 is MNHNS and CDR2 SASEGT. The ends were cut back, 4 bases at V and 7 bases at J, with 11 bases in the middle.

Sequencing used CD4+ T cells from blood, cultured in vitro, obtained after SARS-CoV-2 vaccination. This TCR came from a human donor who received a COVID-19 vaccine. The chain is built from TRBV6-1 and TRBJ1-5; D unclear. CDR3 in amino acids: CASSGTLGQPQHF. CDR3 nucleotides: TGTGCCAGCAGTGGCACCCTAGGACAGCCCCAGCATTTT.